These 22 T cell receptor beta chains were all obtained from the same sample, sequenced in a study of CD8+CD57+ T cells in acquired aplastic anemia. Genomic DNA, serving as template, underwent TCR beta VDJ and CDR3 profiling. MiXCR, run by TCRdb on the reads, gives a single entry per CDR3 protein. The sample comprises around 170,000 distinct CDR3 sequences, about 60% of which are singletons, and 45% rests with the top ten. The sequencing sample was made of sorted CD4+, CD8+, or CD8+CD57+ T cells (not recorded which) from PBMCs. The receptor set was obtained from a human donor in good health.

This CDR3 reads CASLFVESGYTF. As DNA, the CDR3 is TGTGCCAGCTTGTTCGTCGAGAGTGGCTACACCTTC. This chain joins TRBV2 and TRBJ1-2; D gene uncertain. The CDR3 is 12 amino acids. The ends were cut back, 8 bases at V and 7 bases at J, with 14 bases in the middle. Germline-derived CDR1 and CDR2 are SNHLY and FYNNEI.

The rearrangement links TRBV9 to TRBJ2-5, with a possible D match to TRBD1 (6 bases). Germline V gene sequence: CDR1 SGDLS, CDR2 YYNGEE. The CDR3 spans 13 residues. V lost 5 bases, J lost 1 base, and 9 bases lay in between. For the CDR3, the DNA is TGTGCCAGCAGTCGGGACACCCAAGAGACCCAGTACTTC. Its translation is CASSRDTQETQYF.

The J gene is TRBJ2-7, the V gene TRBV15, with TRBD2 matching 11 bases. The junction had 4 bases not matched to a gene; V was cut back by 3 bases and J by 3 bases. The germline gives CDR1 LNHNV, CDR2 YYDKDF (reference sequence). This CDR3 comprises 15 residues. The CDR3 reads CATSSAGTSGYEQYF. CDR3 nucleotides: TGTGCCACCAGCAGCGCGGGGACTAGCGGCTACGAGCAGTACTTC.

V and J are TRBV10-2 and TRBJ2-1; D remains unclear. The germline gives CDR1 WSHSY, CDR2 SAAADI. This CDR3 comprises 12 residues. V lost 6 bases, J lost 10 bases, and 13 bases lay in between. This CDR3 reads CASRPLDGEQFF. The CDR3 region has the DNA TGCGCCAGCAGGCCCTTGGATGGGGAGCAGTTCTTC.

The chain carries TRBV3-1 and TRBJ1-4; 8 positions agree with TRBD1. The V segment lost 2 bases and the J segment 8 bases; nucleotides outside the gene matches: 7. CDR3 length: 15 amino acids. Germline CDR1 LGHDT, CDR2 YNNKEL (reference sequence). CDR3 sequence reads: CASSQCTGGTEKLFF. DNA of the CDR3: TGTGCCAGCAGCCAATGTACAGGGGGGACCGAAAAACTGTTTTTT.

V usage is TRBV2 and J usage is TRBJ2-2; D not certain. V lost 10 bases to trimming and J lost 1 base, with 7 bases between them. Germline V lookup: CDR1 SNHLY, CDR2 FYNNEI. The CDR3 totals 12 residues. This chain's CDR3 is CAIKRNTGELFF. The CDR3 DNA sequence: TGTGCCATCAAGCGGAACACCGGGGAGCTGTTTTTT. Variable domain in full (rest from reference TRBV2 and TRBJ2-2): EPEVTQTPSHQVTQMGQEVILRCVPISNHLYFYWYRQILGQKVEFLVSFYNNEISEKSEIFDDQFSVERPDGSNFTLKIRSTKLEDSAMYFCAIKRNTGELFFGEGSRLTVL.

Ten or more counts support this clonotype. The J gene is TRBJ2-1, the V gene TRBV7-9, with a weak D call TRBD1 (6 bases). The germline V gene encodes CDR1 SEHNR and CDR2 FQNEAQ (reference sequence). The CDR3 has 13 residues. V was pared by 6 bases and J by 9 bases, with 15 bases between. The CDR3 DNA reads as TGTGCCAGCAGTTGGGGGCCTAATGGTGAGCAGTTCTTC. Its protein is CASSWGPNGEQFF.

As concerns this clonotype: With a much larger clone just one base away, this may be a read error. The chain uses TRBV4-1 and TRBJ1-1; D is perhaps TRBD1 (5 bases). This CDR3 is built from 14 residues. The germline V gene encodes CDR1 MGHRA and CDR2 YSYEKL. In DNA, the CDR3 is TGCGCCAGCAGCCGCGGGGGACTCAACACTGGAGCTTTCTTT. Its protein is CASSRGGLNTGAFF.

This chain uses TRBV7-9 with TRBJ1-1; 9 nucleotides align to TRBD1. CDR3 length: 15 amino acids. Trimming removed 2 bases from V and 8 bases from J; junction bases left unmatched: 9. Germline V gene data show CDR1 as SEHNR and CDR2 as FQNEAQ (reference sequence). Here the CDR3 DNA reads TGTGCCAGCAGCTTACTCTCTACAGGGGGCGGGGAAGCTTTCTTT. Translating gives CASSLLSTGGGEAFF.

The chain recombines TRBV7-9 with TRBJ2-5; 9 nucleotides agree with TRBD2. Germline lookup yields CDR1 SEHNR and CDR2 FQNEAQ (reference sequence). V dropped 5 bases and J dropped 3; count of bases not matched to a gene: 10. This CDR3 contains 16 residues. The CDR3 protein is CASSGAGLAEEETQYF. CDR3 bases: TGTGCCAGCAGCGGCGCGGGACTAGCAGAAGAAGAGACCCAGTACTTC.

With regard to this clonotype: At one end the junction does not follow the germline gene, possibly because of a read error. The rearrangement uses TRBV7-9 and TRBJ1-1; no clear D gene. This CDR3 contains 11 residues. Germline CDR1 reads SEHNR; CDR2 reads FQNEAQ (reference sequence). This CDR3 is CASRLIAEAFF. CDR3 bases: TGCGCCAGCAGGTTGATAGCTGAAGCTTTCTTT. Based on the CDR3 plus reference TRBV7-9 and TRBJ1-1, the full variable domain is DTGVSQNPRHKITKRGQNVTFRCDPISEHNRLYWYRQTLGQGPEFLTYFQNEAQLEKSRLLSDRFSAERPKGSFSTLEIQRTEQGDSAMYLCASRLIAEAFFGQGTRLTVV.

J is TRBJ2-7 and V is TRBV10-1; TRBD2 matches 7 bases. CDR1 is WNHNN, CDR2 SYGVQD, per germline (reference sequence). The CDR3 is 15 amino acids. With V trimmed by 3 bases and J by 3 bases, 8 bases remained unmatched. The CDR3, as DNA: TGCGCCAGCAGTGACGTGCCTAGCGGTCGCTACGAGCAGTACTTC. As protein: CASSDVPSGRYEQYF.

The chain recombines TRBV24-1 with TRBJ2-2; 14 bases are shared with TRBD2. The CDR3 spans 14 residues. Germline CDR1 reads KGHDR; CDR2 reads SFDVKD. Trimming at V came to 10 bases and at J to 6 bases, leaving 3 bases not matched to a gene. The CDR3 DNA reads TGTGCCACAGGGACTAGCGGGAGTCCCGGGGAGCTGTTTTTT. This encodes CATGTSGSPGELFF.

This chain uses TRBV14 with TRBJ2-5; 7 nucleotides match TRBD1. The CDR3 runs to 15 residues. Unmatched junction bases numbered 11, after V lost 5 bases and J lost 5 bases. Germline CDR1 reads SGHDN; CDR2 reads FVKESK. CDR3 sequence: CASSDTNRGSETQYF. As DNA, the CDR3 is TGTGCCAGCAGCGATACTAACAGGGGCTCGGAGACCCAGTACTTC.

This clonotype came up a few times. DNA for the CDR3: TGTGCCAGCAGCCCTGACAGGGGGCGTGGCTACACCTTC. Amino acids: CASSPDRGRGYTF. The chain couples TRBV12-3 or TRBV12-4 to TRBJ1-2, with 10 bases fitting TRBD1. The CDR3 is 13 residues long. The junction had 5 bases not matched to a gene; V was cut back by 6 bases and J by 7 bases.

This chain uses TRBV24-1 with TRBJ2-1; D call uncertain. Trimming stripped 4 bases from V and 9 bases from J, with 12 bases between. This CDR3 has 13 amino acids. Germline CDR1 KGHDR, CDR2 SFDVKD. The CDR3 loop is CATSEAPLSEQFF. The CDR3 DNA sequence: TGTGCCACCAGTGAAGCCCCCCTCTCTGAGCAGTTCTTC.

This chain connects TRBV12-3 or TRBV12-4 to TRBJ2-7; TRBD1 or TRBD2 may be the D gene (5 bases each). This CDR3 comprises 15 residues. Trimming took off 4 bases at V and 2 bases at J, with 15 bases between the two ends. The CDR3: CASSSGQAIPYEQYF. The CDR3 coding sequence is TGTGCCAGCAGTTCGGGGCAGGCTATACCCTACGAGCAGTACTTC.

In the case of this clonotype: Here the CDR3 omits its conserved ending phenylalanine or tryptophan, so a read error is the likely source. The chain uses TRBV6-1 and TRBJ2-7; D is tentatively TRBD1 or TRBD2 (6 bases each). This CDR3 comprises 16 residues. Germline V gene sequence: CDR1 MNHNS, CDR2 SASEGT. Between the trimmed V and J ends, which lost 1 base and 5 bases, there was a span of 18 bases. The CDR3 region has the DNA TGTGCCAGCAGTGAAGACTACGGGGCGAGGGGGGACGAGCAGTACCTC. Amino acid sequence: CASSEDYGARGDEQYL.

This clonotype came up many times. The chain has TRBV9 and TRBJ2-5; 8 positions match TRBD2. Germline V gene data show CDR1 as SGDLS and CDR2 as YYNGEE. The ends lost 5 bases at V and 5 bases at J; junction bases unmatched: 14. The CDR3 extends over 16 amino acids. The DNA for the CDR3 is TGTGCCAGCAGTGACACTTCCGGGACTAGTGTGGAGACCCAGTACTTC. It translates to CASSDTSGTSVETQYF.

Many counts were recorded for this clonotype. The genes are TRBV6-5 and TRBJ2-3; D remains unclear. V was shortened by 0 bases and J by 10 bases, with 14 bases between the two germline ends. Germline V CDR1 and CDR2: MNHEY, SVGAGI. This CDR3 spans 14 amino acids. The CDR3 DNA follows: TGTGCCAGCAGTTACTCGAAGGATCACCAGGCGCAGTATTTT. Its translation: CASSYSKDHQAQYF.

The V gene is TRBV9, the J gene TRBJ2-3; the D gene is possibly TRBD1 (5 bases). The V gene's germline CDR1 is SGDLS and CDR2 YYNGEE. The CDR3 has 15 amino acids. The V gene lost 4 bases and the J gene lost 6 bases, with 18 bases spanning the gap. The CDR3 nucleotides are TGTGCCAGCAGCTCCAAGCAGGGCCCGACGGATACGCAGTATTTT. Amino acids: CASSSKQGPTDTQYF.

The genes are TRBV4-3 and TRBJ1-2; D gene uncertain. This CDR3 has 14 residues. V was trimmed by 1 base and J by 2 bases, leaving 8 bases between them. CDR1 is LGHNA, CDR2 YSLEER, per germline. CDR3 sequence: CASSQGLENYGYTF. CDR3 bases: TGCGCCAGCAGCCAAGGGCTGGAGAACTATGGCTACACCTTC.